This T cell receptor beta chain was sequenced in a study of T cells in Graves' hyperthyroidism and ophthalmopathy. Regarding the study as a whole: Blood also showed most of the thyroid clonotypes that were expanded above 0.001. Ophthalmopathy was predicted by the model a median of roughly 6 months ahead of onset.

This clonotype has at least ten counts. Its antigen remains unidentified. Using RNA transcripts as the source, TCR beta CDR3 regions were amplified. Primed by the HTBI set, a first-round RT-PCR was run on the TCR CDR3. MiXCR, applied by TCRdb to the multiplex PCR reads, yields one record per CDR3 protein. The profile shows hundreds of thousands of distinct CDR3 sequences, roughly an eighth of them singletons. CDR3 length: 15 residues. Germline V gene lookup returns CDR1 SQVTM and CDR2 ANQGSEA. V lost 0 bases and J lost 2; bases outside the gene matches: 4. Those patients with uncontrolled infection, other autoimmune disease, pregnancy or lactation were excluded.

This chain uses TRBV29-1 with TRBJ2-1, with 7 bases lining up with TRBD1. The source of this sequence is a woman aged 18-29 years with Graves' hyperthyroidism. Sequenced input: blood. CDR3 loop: CSVEEGQQAYNEQFF. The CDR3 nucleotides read TGCAGCGTTGAAGAGGGACAGCAAGCCTACAATGAGCAGTTCTTC.